This TCR beta chain was sequenced in a study of blood T cell repertoires in COVID-19. TCRdb keeps only in-frame clones here, not all; method: immunoSEQ multiplex PCR. The sample lists around 70,000 clones, around nine tenths occurring once. The sample holds one count of this clone. The source of this sequence is a man between 60 and 75 years old with acute or convalescent COVID-19. The source material was peripheral blood.

CDR3 in DNA: TGTGCCAGCAGCAAACGACAGGGGGTCAGCTCCTACAATGAGCAGTTCTTC. Amino acid sequence: CASSKRQGVSSYNEQFF. The chain joins TRBV9 to TRBJ2-1; TRBD1 aligns across 9 bases. After removal of 4 bases from V and 0 bases from J, the junction contained 8 bases not matched to a gene. The V gene's germline CDR1 is SGDLS and CDR2 YYNGEE. The CDR3 consists of 17 residues.